This T cell receptor (beta chain) derives from a study of blood T cell repertoires in COVID-19. Turning to the study itself: Researchers got acute and convalescent COVID-19 samples from the United States, Italy and Spain.

It was during active infection that Seattle patients were enrolled and then longitudinally followed. Germline V gene lookup returns CDR1 MNHEY and CDR2 SMNVEV (reference sequence). CDR3 length: 13 amino acids. V was trimmed by 5 bases and J by 6 bases, leaving 12 bases between them. Original data processing: Reference gene primer amplification gave nucleated cell count estimates. TCRdb keeps only in-frame clones here, not all; method: immunoSEQ multiplex PCR. D and trimming were read from the DNA, whereas the V and J calls and clone size are those reported in that table. The sample has under 300,000 clones; 65% to 85% are singletons.

The TCR originated in a human donor with COVID-19, enrolled during active disease. The donor label of this sample is uncertain. V gene TRBV27 combines with J gene TRBJ2-3; no firm D call. The sequenced sample consisted of peripheral blood. Written as DNA, the CDR3 is TGTGCCAGCAGTCTCGCGTGGTCCGATACGCAGTATTTT. Encoded protein: CASSLAWSDTQYF.